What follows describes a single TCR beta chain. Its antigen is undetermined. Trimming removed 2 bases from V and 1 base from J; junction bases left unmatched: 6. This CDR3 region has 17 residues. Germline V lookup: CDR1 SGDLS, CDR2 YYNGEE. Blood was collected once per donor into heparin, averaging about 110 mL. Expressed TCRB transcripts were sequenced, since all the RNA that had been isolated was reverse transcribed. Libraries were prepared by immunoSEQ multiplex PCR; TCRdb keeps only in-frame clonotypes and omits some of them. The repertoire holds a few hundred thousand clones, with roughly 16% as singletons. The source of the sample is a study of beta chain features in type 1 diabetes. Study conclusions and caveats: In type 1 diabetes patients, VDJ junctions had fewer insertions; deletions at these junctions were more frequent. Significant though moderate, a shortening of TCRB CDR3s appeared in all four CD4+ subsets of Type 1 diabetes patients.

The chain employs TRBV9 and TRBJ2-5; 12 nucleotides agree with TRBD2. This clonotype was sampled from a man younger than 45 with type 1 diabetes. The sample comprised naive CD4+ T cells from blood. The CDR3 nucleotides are TGTGCCAGCAGCGTGAAAATGGGACTAGCGGGCCAAGAGACCCAGTACTTC. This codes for CASSVKMGLAGQETQYF.